What follows are 16 T cell receptor beta chains derived from one specimen sequenced in a study of cytomegalovirus exposure and HLA in healthy donors. Repertoires were generated with immunoSEQ multiplex PCR, while TCRdb's copy carries only in-frame clones and drops some. The sample has around 94,000 clones; about 95% are singletons. The sample consisted of PBMCs. These TCRs come from a woman in her late teens or twenties in good health and CMV-seronegative.

The chain couples TRBV19 to TRBJ1-5; no firm D call. V was cut by 5 bases and J by 1 base, with 12 bases left in between. Germline V gene lookup returns CDR1 LNHDA and CDR2 SQIVND (reference sequence). This CDR3 comprises 15 residues. The CDR3 nucleotides are TGTGCCAGTAGTTCCTCGCCCAGAAGCAATCAGCCCCAGCATTTT. It codes for CASSSSPRSNQPQHF.

V is TRBV7-9 and J is TRBJ2-5; TRBD2 matches at 9 bases. Per germline, CDR1 SEHNR and CDR2 FQNEAQ (reference sequence). V was clipped by 5 bases and J by 5 bases; unmatched bases: 15. This CDR3 is built from 17 residues. CDR3 residues: CASSPILETSGRETQYF. The CDR3, as DNA: TGTGCCAGCAGCCCTATCTTGGAGACTAGCGGAAGGGAGACCCAGTACTTC.

J is TRBJ1-1 and V is TRBV5-4; 9 bases align to TRBD1. V lost 3 bases, J lost 5 bases, and 11 bases stayed unmatched. The CDR3 spans 16 residues. Germline V gives CDR1 SGHNT, CDR2 YYREEE (reference sequence). Here the CDR3 DNA reads TGTGCCAGCAGCTATAACAGGGGGCGAGGGTATACTGAAGCTTTCTTT. It yields the protein CASSYNRGRGYTEAFF.

The gene calls are TRBV18 and TRBJ2-1; 9 positions match TRBD2. J was trimmed by 9 bases and V by 5 bases; bases with no gene match: 5. In germline, CDR1 is KGHSH, CDR2 LQKENI. This CDR3 contains 13 residues. The CDR3 DNA reads TGTGCCAGCTCAAGAACTAGCGGGCTTGAGCAGTTCTTC. It specifies CASSRTSGLEQFF.

This chain uses TRBV6-6 with TRBJ2-5; a possible D gene is TRBD2 (6 bases). CDR1 is MNHNY and CDR2 is SVGAGI in the germline V gene (reference sequence). The CDR3 has 14 amino acids. Trimming left V 5 bases short and J 2 bases short, with 12 bases between. The CDR3 sequence is CASSPRLGQETQYF. The CDR3 DNA sequence: TGTGCCAGCAGTCCCAGACTAGGGCAAGAGACCCAGTACTTC.

The CDR3 is CASSYSGTGAEAFF. In DNA, the CDR3 is TGTGCCAGCAGTTACTCCGGGACAGGGGCTGAAGCTTTCTTT. This chain uses TRBV6-5 with TRBJ1-1; 10 bases line up with TRBD1. Trimming cost V 0 bases and J 6 bases; bases outside gene matches: 1. CDR3 length: 14 residues. The germline V gene encodes CDR1 MNHEY and CDR2 SVGAGI.

The chain is built from TRBV2 and TRBJ2-3; D remains ambiguous. The germline V and J ends were trimmed by 5 bases and 1 base, with 16 bases remaining between them. Germline CDR1 SNHLY, CDR2 FYNNEI. This CDR3 is built from 16 residues. CDR3 sequence: CASSLARIEGTDTQYF. For the CDR3, the DNA is TGTGCCAGCAGTTTAGCCCGCATCGAAGGCACAGATACGCAGTATTTT.

V usage is TRBV6-5 and J usage is TRBJ2-7, with 8 bases that match TRBD2. Germline V gene data show CDR1 as MNHEY and CDR2 as SVGAGI. Trimming took 2 bases from V and 3 from J; bases not matched to a gene: 3. CDR3 length: 14 amino acids. In DNA, the CDR3 is TGTGCCAGCAGTTACACGGGACTAGTCTACGAGCAGTACTTC. Its protein product is CASSYTGLVYEQYF.

About this clone: One end of the junction does not line up with germline, which may come from a read error. The CDR3 region has the DNA TGTGCCAGCAGTGGCTCTGGCAGACTTAGCGATCAGCCCCAGCATTTT. It is translated as CASSGSGRLSDQPQHF. V is TRBV2 and J is TRBJ1-5; D gene unclear. The CDR3 is made up of 16 amino acids. The germline V gene has CDR1 SNHLY and CDR2 FYNNEI.

The chain couples TRBV9 to TRBJ2-7; 11 nucleotides line up with TRBD2. Per germline, CDR1 SGDLS and CDR2 YYNGEE. V lost 0 bases, J lost 5 bases, and 16 bases stayed unmatched. This CDR3 has 19 amino acids. CDR3 protein: CASSVGGASGRPPDDEQYF. The CDR3 DNA reads TGTGCCAGCAGCGTAGGGGGAGCTAGCGGGAGGCCACCGGACGACGAGCAGTACTTC.

This chain connects TRBV9 to TRBJ2-3, with a weak D call TRBD2 (6 bases). V lost 0 bases, J lost 2 bases, and 10 bases lay in between. CDR3 size: 15 residues. The germline gives CDR1 SGDLS, CDR2 YYNGEE. CDR3 sequence (DNA): TGTGCCAGCAGCGTAGATGGACTATCCACAGATACGCAGTATTTT. Translating it yields CASSVDGLSTDTQYF.

This sequence joins TRBV27 and TRBJ2-4; D remains ambiguous. The germline V gene has CDR1 MNHEY and CDR2 SMNVEV (reference sequence). V was cut by 7 bases and J by 3 bases, with 19 bases left in between. This CDR3 contains 16 residues. CDR3 sequence: CASTTNLTVGKNIQYF. CDR3 nucleotides: TGTGCCAGCACCACGAATCTTACTGTTGGCAAAAACATTCAGTACTTC.

The J gene is TRBJ2-7, the V gene TRBV10-3; no firm D call. The germline V gene has CDR1 ENHRY and CDR2 SYGVKD. This CDR3 has 13 residues. Trimming removed 3 bases at V and 0 bases at J, with 6 bases between. CDR3 region: CAISEAPSYEQYF. Here the CDR3 DNA reads TGTGCCATCAGTGAAGCCCCCTCCTACGAGCAGTACTTC.

The gene calls are TRBV27 and TRBJ1-2, with D possibly matching TRBD1 (6 bases). The V gene lost 2 bases and the J gene lost 4 bases, with 14 bases spanning the gap. Germline assignment: CDR1 MNHEY and CDR2 SMNVEV (reference sequence). CDR3 length equals 15 residues. The CDR3 protein is CASSLSPGTSYGYTF. CDR3 bases: TGTGCCAGCAGTTTAAGCCCAGGGACAAGCTATGGCTACACCTTC.

V gene TRBV7-2 combines with J gene TRBJ2-5; D ambiguous. The CDR3 is 14 amino acids. Germline V gene lookup returns CDR1 SGHTA and CDR2 FQGNSA. V lost 2 bases to trimming and J lost 0 bases, with 7 bases between them. For the CDR3, the DNA is TGTGCCAGCAGCTTAAGCTTGTACCAAGAGACCCAGTACTTC. It specifies CASSLSLYQETQYF.

The chain couples TRBV27 to TRBJ2-3; 15 nucleotides line up with TRBD2. Germline lookup yields CDR1 MNHEY and CDR2 SMNVEV (reference sequence). The V and J ends lost 6 bases and 1 base, in that order; junction bases with no gene match: 5. The CDR3 is made up of 17 amino acids. The CDR3 DNA reads TGTGCCAGCAGACCCCGGACTAGCGGGGGGGGCACAGATACGCAGTATTTT. Translating it yields CASRPRTSGGGTDTQYF.